The rows below give T cell receptor beta chains drawn from one sample of a study of blood T cell repertoires in COVID-19. Using immunoSEQ multiplex PCR, the repertoire was profiled, and TCRdb retains in-frame clones only, with some absent. Here the sample spans roughly 100,000 clones, more than 80% being singletons. The sample was peripheral blood. These receptors were taken from a human donor in a cohort sampled during active COVID-19. The CDR3 runs from the conserved cysteine through the conserved F or W. Size values are once, few and many counts, or a class for expanded clones, and some rows have none.

v_gene,abundance,CDR3aa
TRBV5-1,NA,CASRGGQGINGGELFF
TRBV3-1/TRBV3-2,NA,CASSPPTSGVSTDTQYF
TRBV29-1,NA,CSVADKAEAFF
TRBV7-9,once,CASSFQGGRTDTQYF
TRBV2,NA,CATQGVGSGYTF
TRBV7-9,few,CASSSGVRASNTGELFF
TRBV5-4,NA,CASSSPQGAAYEQYF
TRBV6-5,NA,CASRSAGGYNEQFF
TRBV11-2,NA,CASSLNFEGYTF
TRBV7-8,NA,CASSLGWGGQPQHF
TRBV5-8,NA,CASSLGRGEGPQHF
TRBV20-1,NA,CSASRGGGYTF
TRBV19,few,CASSINPGLRYTGELFF
TRBV15,NA,CATSRGWSRGTDTQYF
TRBV20-1,once,CSASILDRGGTDTQYF
TRBV5-1,NA,CASSLPPGHITDTQYF
TRBV5-5,NA,CASSRVAVKETQYF
TRBV11-2,few,CASTADSHRVSPLHF
TRBV12-5,NA,CASALGDVLYEQYF
TRBV7-2,NA,CASSWVGTGGASTEAFF
TRBV6-5,once,CASSLTGDGYTF
TRBV27,once,CASSLRFGTSYSYEQYF
TRBV3-1/TRBV3-2,NA,CASSQTKLAGEQFF
TRBV6-2/TRBV6-3,NA,CASSYREVRTEAFF
TRBV10-3,NA,CAISDPRRGGSYNEQFF
TRBV18,NA,CASSEGQGGSEKLFF
TRBV7-2,NA,CASSQGAYSDTQYF
TRBV27,NA,CASARDRNQPQHF
TRBV12-3/TRBV12-4,NA,CASSMTGLGGYTF
TRBV6-6,NA,CASSPGHVSTDTQYF
TRBV19,NA,CASSNDRGRETQYF
TRBV5-1,NA,CASSLEPPGTSGSTDTQYF